The 12 T cell receptor beta chains below come from one sample, sequenced in a study of T-cell reconstitution after alpha-beta-depleted transplantation in children. As it was prepared, the TCRbeta library received unique molecular identifiers. TCRdb independently ran MiXCR on the PCR reads; one entry per CDR3 protein. This table holds about 98,000 distinct CDR3 sequences, about 22% found once. The sample was PBMCs, taken before TCRalphabeta/CD19-depleted stem cell transplant. These receptors all come from a boy younger than 10 with acute lymphoblastic leukemia, due to receive a stem cell transplant.

V is TRBV11-2 and J is TRBJ2-3, with D maybe TRBD2 (5 bases). Trimming took off 2 bases at V and 0 bases at J, with 24 bases between the two ends. CDR1 is SGHAT and CDR2 is FQNNGV in the germline V gene. The CDR3 has 20 amino acids. The CDR3 loop is CASSLRGSSTTISSTDTQYF. The CDR3 DNA reads as TGTGCCAGCAGCTTAAGAGGGTCTTCCACCACGATATCTAGCACAGATACGCAGTATTTT.

V gene TRBV20-1 combines with J gene TRBJ2-5; D is possibly TRBD2 (5 bases). Between the trimmed V and J ends, which lost 3 bases and 4 bases, there was a span of 15 bases. CDR1 and CDR2 from the germline V gene are DFQATT and SNEGSKA (reference sequence). This CDR3 has 14 amino acids. In DNA, the CDR3 is TGCAGTGCTAGGGTCTCTCGGGGAACAGAGACCCAGTACTTC. This sequence encodes CSARVSRGTETQYF.

The chain couples TRBV28 to TRBJ1-1; no clear D gene. Germline values: CDR1 MDHEN, CDR2 SYDVKM. V was trimmed by 6 bases and J by 5 bases, leaving 7 bases between them. The CDR3 loop spans 11 amino acids. The CDR3 bases are TGTGCCAGCAGCCTTATAACTGAAGCTTTCTTT. Protein sequence: CASSLITEAFF. The full variable domain, in which reference TRBV28 and TRBJ1-1 provide the parts outside the CDR3, is DVKVTQSSRYLVKRTGEKVFLECVQDMDHENMFWYRQDPGLGLRLIYFSYDVKMKEKGDIPEGYSVSREKKERFSLILESASTNQTSMYLCASSLITEAFFGQGTRLTVV.

This clonotype was counted only a few times. The gene calls are TRBV5-6 and TRBJ2-7, with D perhaps matching TRBD2 (6 bases). Deletions cut 3 bases from V and 1 base from J, with 11 bases between. CDR3 size: 14 residues. Per the germline V gene, CDR1 is SGHDT and CDR2 is YYEEEE. The CDR3 bases are TGTGCCAGCAGCTGGGGACTCCAGTCCTACGAGCAGTACTTC. Amino acids: CASSWGLQSYEQYF.

The table lists this clonotype with many counts. The chain carries TRBV7-8 and TRBJ2-2; 10 nucleotides agree with TRBD2. The V segment lost 5 bases and the J segment 6 bases; nucleotides outside the gene matches: 3. The CDR3 spans 14 residues. The germline gives CDR1 SGHVS, CDR2 FQNEAQ. This chain's CDR3 is CASSQAGGSGELFF. The DNA for the CDR3 is TGTGCCAGCAGCCAAGCGGGGGGGTCCGGGGAGCTGTTTTTT.

The gene calls are TRBV20-1 and TRBJ2-1; D unclear. CDR3 size: 11 residues. Trimming removed 2 bases from V and 7 bases from J, with 6 bases in between. The germline V gene encodes CDR1 DFQATT and CDR2 SNEGSKA (reference sequence). The CDR3 DNA sequence: TGCAGTGCTAGACTCGGTAATGAGCAGTTCTTC. Its protein product is CSARLGNEQFF.

The sample holds many counts of this clonotype. V and J are TRBV7-9 and TRBJ2-7, with 9 bases lining up with TRBD1. Germline-derived CDR1 and CDR2 are SEHNR and FQNEAQ (reference sequence). The CDR3 totals 14 residues. The J segment lost 5 bases and the V segment lost 5 bases, leaving 7 bases of the junction unmatched. The CDR3 region has the DNA TGTGCCAGCAGCCTGGGACAGGGATATAACGAGCAGTACTTC. Translated, it gives CASSLGQGYNEQYF.

This chain links TRBV5-1 with TRBJ2-1; D is possibly TRBD2 (6 bases). CDR1 is SGHRS, CDR2 YFSETQ, per germline. Trimming cost V 7 bases and J 3 bases, with 17 bases left between them. The CDR3 sequence is 15 residues long. The chain's CDR3 is CASRGTGTRYNEQFF. The CDR3 nucleotides are TGCGCCAGCCGCGGAACCGGGACTCGCTACAATGAGCAGTTCTTC.

This clonotype showed up many times. V usage is TRBV10-3 and J usage is TRBJ2-3; 8 nucleotides line up with TRBD2. The germline CDR1 and CDR2 sequences are ENHRY and SYGVKD. This CDR3 has 19 residues. J lost 0 bases, V lost 0 bases, and 11 bases had no gene match. CDR3 nucleotide sequence: TGTGCCATCAGTGAGTCCACTAGCGGAGGGGCCATCAGCACAGATACGCAGTATTTT. Translated: CAISESTSGGAISTDTQYF.

The J gene is TRBJ2-7, the V gene TRBV28; tentative D call: TRBD1 (7 bases). The CDR3 runs 15 residues. Trimming took off 6 bases at V and 7 bases at J, with 22 bases between the two ends. CDR1 and CDR2 (germline): MDHEN, SYDVKM. The CDR3 nucleotides are TGTGCCAGCAGGGTGGAGGGGGCGAGGGGTTTTGAGCAGTACTTC. Residues: CASRVEGARGFEQYF.

The V and J genes are TRBV28 and TRBJ2-7; 8 nucleotides match TRBD2. J gave up 5 bases and V 5 bases, and 5 bases lay outside the gene matches. The CDR3 loop spans 13 amino acids. Per the germline V gene, CDR1 is MDHEN and CDR2 is SYDVKM. CDR3 region: CASSNGGADEQYF. In DNA form, the CDR3 reads TGTGCCAGCAGTAACGGGGGGGCCGACGAGCAGTACTTC.

This clonotype came up a few times. The chain employs TRBV5-1 and TRBJ1-1; D remains unclear. This CDR3 contains 12 residues. With 0 bases removed from V and 11 bases from J, the gap between germline ends came to 11 bases. Germline V lookup: CDR1 SGHRS, CDR2 YFSETQ. CDR3 in amino acids: CASSLVGIFAFF. CDR3 DNA: TGCGCCAGCAGCTTGGTGGGGATCTTCGCTTTCTTT.